Below are 11 T cell receptor beta chains sequenced from a single sample in a study of blood T cell repertoires in COVID-19. Clones were read by immunoSEQ multiplex PCR, and TCRdb kept only the in-frame ones, dropping some. The sample records 170,000 or so clones, about 86% being singletons. The specimen was peripheral blood. These receptors all come from a woman aged 70-85 years with COVID-19, enrolled during active disease.

The V call is TRBV12-3 or TRBV12-4, the J call TRBJ1-1; D is ambiguous. The length of the CDR3 is 12 residues. V lost 5 bases, J lost 6 bases, and 10 bases lay in between. Written as DNA, the CDR3 is TGTGCCAGCAGTGAGGGTGCTCCTGAAGCTTTCTTT. It specifies CASSEGAPEAFF.

This clone was picked up one time. The genes are TRBV21-1 and TRBJ2-1; no DNA check was done on the table's D call, TRBD1. TRBV21-1 is a listed pseudogene. The CDR3 length is 15 residues. The CDR3 DNA follows: TGTGCCAGCACCAATTCCCCGGACAGCCACAATGAGCAGTTCTTC. Protein sequence: CASTNSPDSHNEQFF.

CDR3 region: CASSVGTGDGQPQHF. Here the CDR3 DNA reads TGTGCCAGCAGCGTCGGGACAGGGGATGGTCAGCCCCAGCATTTT. The genes are TRBV5-4 and TRBJ1-5; TRBD1 aligns across 10 bases. The CDR3 extends over 15 amino acids. V lost 4 bases, J lost 6 bases, and 7 bases stayed unmatched. Germline V gives CDR1 SGHNT, CDR2 YYREEE (reference sequence).

The chain has TRBV4-2 and TRBJ1-2; D gene ambiguous. The CDR3 has 15 amino acids. Per germline, CDR1 LGHNA and CDR2 YNFKEQ. Trimming shortened V by 0 bases and J by 2 bases, and 10 bases separated the two germline ends. CDR3 sequence (DNA): TGTGCCAGCAGCCAAGATCTTGGCAGGAACTATGGCTACACCTTC. Its translation: CASSQDLGRNYGYTF.

The gene calls are TRBV29-1 and TRBJ1-2, with 8 nucleotides matching TRBD1. In germline, CDR1 is SQVTM, CDR2 ANQGSEA. This CDR3 region has 13 residues. Trimming cost V 3 bases and J 4 bases; bases outside gene matches: 4. The chain's CDR3 is CSVDRGRGYGYTF. CDR3 nucleotide sequence: TGCAGCGTTGACAGGGGGCGAGGCTATGGCTACACCTTC.

This clone was recorded only once. The chain carries TRBV7-8 and TRBJ1-3; D ambiguous. The ends were cut back, 5 bases at V and 4 bases at J, with 6 bases in the middle. The CDR3 sequence is 12 residues long. The germline V gene encodes CDR1 SGHVS and CDR2 FQNEAQ. CDR3 coding DNA: TGTGCCAGCAGCACGACAGGAAACACCATATATTTT. It codes for CASSTTGNTIYF.

The V and J genes are TRBV2 and TRBJ2-7, with D hard to call. The CDR3 is made up of 15 amino acids. The V end was cut by 5 bases, the J end by 0 bases, with 14 bases between. CDR1 and CDR2 from the germline V gene are SNHLY and FYNNEI. CDR3 sequence (DNA): TGTGCCAGCAGTCAGACTCATCAGACCTCCTACGAGCAGTACTTC. Residues: CASSQTHQTSYEQYF.

This chain connects TRBV21-1 to TRBJ1-6; no check of the table's D call, TRBD1, against the DNA was made. TRBV21-1 is designated a pseudogene. The CDR3 length is 18 residues. DNA for the CDR3: TGTGCCAGCAACCATCAGACAGGGGCAAGCTCCTATAATTCACCCCTCCACTTT. Translation: CASNHQTGASSYNSPLHF.

The CDR3 loop reads CASSPDRVTGPYNEQFF. CDR3 bases: TGTGCCAGCAGTCCGGACAGGGTGACGGGTCCATACAATGAGCAGTTCTTC. The rearrangement uses TRBV6-6 and TRBJ2-1, with TRBD1 matching over 8 bases. Trimming cost V 5 bases and J 4 bases; bases outside gene matches: 13. The CDR3 has 17 residues. Germline V CDR1 and CDR2: MNHNY, SVGAGI (reference sequence).

V is TRBV5-1 and J is TRBJ1-1, with D possibly being TRBD1 (5 bases). V was pared by 0 bases and J by 5 bases, with 8 bases between. The germline gives CDR1 SGHRS, CDR2 YFSETQ. The CDR3 covers 13 residues. DNA of the CDR3: TGCGCCAGCAGCTTGGTTGGGGCAACTGAAGCTTTCTTT. It yields the protein CASSLVGATEAFF.

V is TRBV2 and J is TRBJ2-7, with D maybe TRBD1 (5 bases). The CDR3 sequence is 13 residues long. Germline CDR1 SNHLY, CDR2 FYNNEI. Trimming removed 6 bases at V and 0 bases at J, with 9 bases between. The CDR3, as DNA: TGTGCCAGCAGGGCTGACAGCTCCTACGAGCAGTACTTC. This encodes CASRADSSYEQYF.